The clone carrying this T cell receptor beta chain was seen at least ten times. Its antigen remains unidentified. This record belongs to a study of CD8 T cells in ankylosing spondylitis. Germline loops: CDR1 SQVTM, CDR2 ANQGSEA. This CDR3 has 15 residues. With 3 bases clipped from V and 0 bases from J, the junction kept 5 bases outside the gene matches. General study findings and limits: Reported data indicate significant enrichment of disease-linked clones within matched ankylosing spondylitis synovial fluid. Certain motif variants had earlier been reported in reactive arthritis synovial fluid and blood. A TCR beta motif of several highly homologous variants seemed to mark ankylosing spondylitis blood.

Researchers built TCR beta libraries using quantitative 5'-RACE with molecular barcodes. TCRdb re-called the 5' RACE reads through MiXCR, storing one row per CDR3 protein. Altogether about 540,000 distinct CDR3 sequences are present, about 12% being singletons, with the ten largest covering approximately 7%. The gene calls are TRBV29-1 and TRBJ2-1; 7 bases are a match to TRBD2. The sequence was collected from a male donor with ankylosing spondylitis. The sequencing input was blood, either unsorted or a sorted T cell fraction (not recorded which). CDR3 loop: CSVEGGLTSYNEQFF. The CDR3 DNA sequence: TGCAGCGTTGAGGGAGGGCTAACCTCCTACAATGAGCAGTTCTTC.